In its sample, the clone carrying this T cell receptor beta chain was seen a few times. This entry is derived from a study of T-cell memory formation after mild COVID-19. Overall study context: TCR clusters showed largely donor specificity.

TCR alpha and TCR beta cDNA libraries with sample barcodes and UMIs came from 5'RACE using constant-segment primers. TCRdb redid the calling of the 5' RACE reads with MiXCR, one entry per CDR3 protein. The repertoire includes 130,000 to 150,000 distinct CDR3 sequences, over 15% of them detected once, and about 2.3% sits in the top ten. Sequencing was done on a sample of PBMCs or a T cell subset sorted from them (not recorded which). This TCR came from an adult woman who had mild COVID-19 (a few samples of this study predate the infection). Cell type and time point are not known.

The CDR3 protein is CASSPTFGLYNEQFF. CDR3 nucleotides: TGTGCCAGCAGCCCGACTTTTGGACTGTACAATGAGCAGTTCTTC. The chain carries TRBV9 and TRBJ2-1, with a weak D call TRBD2 (5 bases). The CDR3 totals 15 residues. V lost 4 bases, J lost 4 bases, and 15 bases lay in between. Germline assignment: CDR1 SGDLS and CDR2 YYNGEE.